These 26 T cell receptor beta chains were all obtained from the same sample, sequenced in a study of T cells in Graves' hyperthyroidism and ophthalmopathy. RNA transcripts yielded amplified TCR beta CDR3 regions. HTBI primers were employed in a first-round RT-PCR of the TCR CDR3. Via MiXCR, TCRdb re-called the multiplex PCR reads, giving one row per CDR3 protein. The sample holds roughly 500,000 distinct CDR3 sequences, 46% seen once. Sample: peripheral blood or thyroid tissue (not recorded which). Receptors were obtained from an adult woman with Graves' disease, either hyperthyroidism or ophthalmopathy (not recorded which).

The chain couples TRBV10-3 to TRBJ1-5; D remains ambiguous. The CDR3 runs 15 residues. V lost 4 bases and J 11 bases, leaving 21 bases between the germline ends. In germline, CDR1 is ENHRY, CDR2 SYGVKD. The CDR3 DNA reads TGTGCCATCAGTGCAGGAAAACCTCCAAGGGAGACCCAGCATTTT. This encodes CAISAGKPPRETQHF.

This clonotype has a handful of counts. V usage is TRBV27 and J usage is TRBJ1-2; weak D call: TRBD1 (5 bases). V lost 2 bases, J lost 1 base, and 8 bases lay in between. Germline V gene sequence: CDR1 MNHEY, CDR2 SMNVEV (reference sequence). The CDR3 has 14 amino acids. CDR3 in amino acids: CASSLRGINYGYTF. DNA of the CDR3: TGTGCCAGCAGTTTACGGGGGATTAACTATGGCTACACCTTC.

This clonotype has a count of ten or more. CDR3 amino acids: CAWAGGGNQPQHF. The CDR3 nucleotides are TGTGCCTGGGCGGGAGGGGGCAATCAGCCCCAGCATTTT. V gene TRBV30 combines with J gene TRBJ1-5; possible D gene TRBD1, 5 bases. The V gene lost 5 bases and the J gene lost 2 bases, with 10 bases spanning the gap. Germline V gene sequence: CDR1 GTSNPN, CDR2 SVGIG (reference sequence). This CDR3 has 13 amino acids.

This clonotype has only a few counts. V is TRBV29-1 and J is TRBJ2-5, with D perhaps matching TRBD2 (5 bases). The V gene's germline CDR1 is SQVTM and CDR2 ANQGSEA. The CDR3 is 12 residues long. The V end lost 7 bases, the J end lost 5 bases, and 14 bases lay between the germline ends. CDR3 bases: TGCAGCGGGAGGAGAGGGTGGGAGACCCAGTACTTC. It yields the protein CSGRRGWETQYF.

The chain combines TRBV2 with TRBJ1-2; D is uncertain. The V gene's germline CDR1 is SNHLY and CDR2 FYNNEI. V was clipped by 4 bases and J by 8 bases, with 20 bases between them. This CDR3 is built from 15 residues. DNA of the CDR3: TGTGCCAGCAGTGTTGTCGGTTCGGGGTCGGGCGGCTACACCTTC. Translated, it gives CASSVVGSGSGGYTF. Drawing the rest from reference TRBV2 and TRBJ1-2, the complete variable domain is EPEVTQTPSHQVTQMGQEVILRCVPISNHLYFYWYRQILGQKVEFLVSFYNNEISEKSEIFDDQFSVERPDGSNFTLKIRSTKLEDSAMYFCASSVVGSGSGGYTFGSGTRLTVV.

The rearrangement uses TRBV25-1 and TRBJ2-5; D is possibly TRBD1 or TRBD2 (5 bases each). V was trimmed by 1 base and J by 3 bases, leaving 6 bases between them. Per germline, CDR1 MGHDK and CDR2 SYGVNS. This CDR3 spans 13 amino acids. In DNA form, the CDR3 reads TGTGCCAGCAGTGAATTGGGGGAAGAGACCCAGTACTTC. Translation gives CASSELGEETQYF. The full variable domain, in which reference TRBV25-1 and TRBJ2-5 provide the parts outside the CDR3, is EADIYQTPRYLVIGTGKKITLECSQTMGHDKMYWYQQDPGMELHLIHYSYGVNSTEKGDLSSESTVSRIRTEHFPLTLESARPSHTSQYLCASSELGEETQYFGPGTRLLVL.

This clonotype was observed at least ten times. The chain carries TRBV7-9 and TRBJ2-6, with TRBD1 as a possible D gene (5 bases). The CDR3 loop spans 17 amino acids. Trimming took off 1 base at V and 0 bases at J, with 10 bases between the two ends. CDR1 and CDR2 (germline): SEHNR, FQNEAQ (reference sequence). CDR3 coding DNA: TGTGCCAGCAGCTTAGAGGGGATGTACTCTGGGGCCAACGTCCTGACTTTC. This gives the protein CASSLEGMYSGANVLTF. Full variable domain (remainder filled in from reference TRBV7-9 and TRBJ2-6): DTGVSQNPRHKITKRGQNVTFRCDPISEHNRLYWYRQTLGQGPEFLTYFQNEAQLEKSRLLSDRFSAERPKGSFSTLEIQRTEQGDSAMYLCASSLEGMYSGANVLTFGAGSRLTVL.

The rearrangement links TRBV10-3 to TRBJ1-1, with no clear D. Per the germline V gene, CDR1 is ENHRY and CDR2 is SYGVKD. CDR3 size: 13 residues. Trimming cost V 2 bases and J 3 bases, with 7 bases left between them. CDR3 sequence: CAISEGWDTEAFF. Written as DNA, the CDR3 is TGTGCCATCAGTGAGGGATGGGACACTGAAGCTTTCTTT.

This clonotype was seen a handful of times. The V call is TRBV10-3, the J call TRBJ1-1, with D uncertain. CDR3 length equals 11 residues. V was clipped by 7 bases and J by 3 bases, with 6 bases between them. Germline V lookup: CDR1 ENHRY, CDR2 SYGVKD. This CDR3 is CAIKEDTEAFF. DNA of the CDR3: TGTGCCATCAAGGAGGACACTGAAGCTTTCTTT.

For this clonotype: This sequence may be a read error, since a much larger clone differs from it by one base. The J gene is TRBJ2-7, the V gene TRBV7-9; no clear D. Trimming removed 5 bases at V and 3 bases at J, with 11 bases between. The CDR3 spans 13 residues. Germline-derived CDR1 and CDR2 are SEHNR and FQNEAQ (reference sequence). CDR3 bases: TGTGCCAGCAGCCCCGACTGGAACTACGAGCAGTACTTC. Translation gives CASSPDWNYEQYF.

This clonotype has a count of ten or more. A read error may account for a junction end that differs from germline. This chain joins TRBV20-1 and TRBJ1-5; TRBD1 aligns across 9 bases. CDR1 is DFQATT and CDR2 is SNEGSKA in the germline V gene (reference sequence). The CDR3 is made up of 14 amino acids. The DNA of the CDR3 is TGCAGTGCTCGAGGACAGGGGTGGAATCAGCCCCGGCATTTT. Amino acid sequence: CSARGQGWNQPRHF.

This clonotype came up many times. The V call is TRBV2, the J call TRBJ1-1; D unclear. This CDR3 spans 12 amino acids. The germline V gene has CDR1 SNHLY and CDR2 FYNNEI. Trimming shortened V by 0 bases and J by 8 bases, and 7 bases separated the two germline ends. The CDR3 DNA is TGTGCCAGCAGTGAAGCCCCCAGGGAAGCTTTCTTT. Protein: CASSEAPREAFF.

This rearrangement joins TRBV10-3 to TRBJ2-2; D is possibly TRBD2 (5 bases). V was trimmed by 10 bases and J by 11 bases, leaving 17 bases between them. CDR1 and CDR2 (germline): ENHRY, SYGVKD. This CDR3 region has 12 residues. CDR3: CATSEGFHELFF. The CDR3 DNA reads TGTGCCACCTCAGAGGGTTTCCACGAGCTGTTTTTT.

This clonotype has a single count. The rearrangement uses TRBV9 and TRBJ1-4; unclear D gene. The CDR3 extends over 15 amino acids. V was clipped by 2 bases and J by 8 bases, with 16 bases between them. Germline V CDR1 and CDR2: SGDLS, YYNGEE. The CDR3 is CASSVGGSLIEKLFF. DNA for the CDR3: TGTGCCAGCAGCGTGGGAGGGAGCCTAATCGAAAAACTGTTTTTT.

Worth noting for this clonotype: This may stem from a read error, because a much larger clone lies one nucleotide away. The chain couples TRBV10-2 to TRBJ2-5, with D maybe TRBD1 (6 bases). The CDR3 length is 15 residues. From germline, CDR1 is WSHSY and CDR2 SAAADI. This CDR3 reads CASSQTGRRRETQYF. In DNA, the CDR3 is TGTGCCAGCAGCCAGACAGGACGCAGACGGGAGACCCAGTACTTC.

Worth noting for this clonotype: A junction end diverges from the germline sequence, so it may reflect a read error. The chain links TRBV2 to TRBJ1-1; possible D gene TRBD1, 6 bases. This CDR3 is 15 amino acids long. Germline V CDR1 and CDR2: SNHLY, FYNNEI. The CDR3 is CASSERGLANSEAFF. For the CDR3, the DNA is TGTGCCAGCAGTGAAAGGGGGTTAGCGAACAGTGAAGCTTTCTTT.

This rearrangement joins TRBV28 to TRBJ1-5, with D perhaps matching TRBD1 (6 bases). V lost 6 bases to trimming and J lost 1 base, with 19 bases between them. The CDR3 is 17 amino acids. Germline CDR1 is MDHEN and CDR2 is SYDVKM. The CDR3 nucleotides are TGTGCCAGCAGCCGACCAACAGGGTCTGAAAGCAATCAGCCCCAGCATTTT. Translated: CASSRPTGSESNQPQHF.

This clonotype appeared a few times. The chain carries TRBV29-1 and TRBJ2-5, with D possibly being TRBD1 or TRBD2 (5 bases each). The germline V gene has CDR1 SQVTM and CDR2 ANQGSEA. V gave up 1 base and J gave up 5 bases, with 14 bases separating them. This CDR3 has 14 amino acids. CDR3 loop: CSVEVGTIGETQYF. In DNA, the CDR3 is TGCAGCGTTGAAGTTGGGACGATCGGTGAGACCCAGTACTTC.

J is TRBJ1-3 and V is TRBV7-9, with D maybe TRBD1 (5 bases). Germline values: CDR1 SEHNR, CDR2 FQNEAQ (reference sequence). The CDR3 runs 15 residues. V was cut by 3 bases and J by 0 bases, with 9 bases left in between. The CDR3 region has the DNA TGTGCCAGCAGCTTTGACGGGGGCTCTGGAAACACCATATATTTT. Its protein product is CASSFDGGSGNTIYF.

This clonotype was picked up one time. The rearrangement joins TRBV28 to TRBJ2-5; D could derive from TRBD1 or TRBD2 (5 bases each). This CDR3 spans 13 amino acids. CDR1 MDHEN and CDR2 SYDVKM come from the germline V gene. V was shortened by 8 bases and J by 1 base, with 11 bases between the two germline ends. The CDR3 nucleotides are TGTGCCAGCTTGGGACCGATCCAAGAGACCCAGTACTTC. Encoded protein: CASLGPIQETQYF.

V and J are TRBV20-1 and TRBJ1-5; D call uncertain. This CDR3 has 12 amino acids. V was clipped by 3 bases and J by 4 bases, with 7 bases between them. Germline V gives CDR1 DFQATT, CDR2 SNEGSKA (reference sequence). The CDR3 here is CSASLGNQPQHF. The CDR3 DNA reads TGCAGTGCTAGTCTGGGAAATCAGCCCCAGCATTTT.

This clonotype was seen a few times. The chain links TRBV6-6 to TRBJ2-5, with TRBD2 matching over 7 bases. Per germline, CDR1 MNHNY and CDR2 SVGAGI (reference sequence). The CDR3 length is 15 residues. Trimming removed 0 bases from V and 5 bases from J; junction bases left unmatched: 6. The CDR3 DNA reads TGTGCCAGCAGTTACTCGGCGGGAGACACGGAGACCCAGTACTTC. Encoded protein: CASSYSAGDTETQYF.

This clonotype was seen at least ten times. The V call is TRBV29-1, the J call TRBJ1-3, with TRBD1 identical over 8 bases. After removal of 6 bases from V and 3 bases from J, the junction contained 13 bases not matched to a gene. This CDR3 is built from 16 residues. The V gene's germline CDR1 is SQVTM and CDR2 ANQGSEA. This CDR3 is CSVTGAGQGSGNTIYF. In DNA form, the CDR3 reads TGCAGCGTAACCGGAGCAGGACAGGGTAGTGGAAACACCATATATTTT.

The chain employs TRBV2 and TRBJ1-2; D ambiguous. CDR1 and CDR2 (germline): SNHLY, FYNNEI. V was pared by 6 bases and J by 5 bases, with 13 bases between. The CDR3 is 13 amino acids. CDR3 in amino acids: CASRQDKTYGYTF. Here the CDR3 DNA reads TGTGCCAGCAGGCAAGACAAGACGTATGGCTACACCTTC.

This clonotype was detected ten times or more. Here the CDR3 reads CSVVRTLNTGELFF. CDR3 bases: TGCAGCGTTGTGAGGACCCTGAACACCGGGGAGCTGTTTTTT. The chain employs TRBV29-1 and TRBJ2-2; the D is unclear. Germline CDR1 is SQVTM and CDR2 is ANQGSEA. Trimming took off 4 bases at V and 1 base at J, with 10 bases between the two ends. The CDR3 has 14 residues.

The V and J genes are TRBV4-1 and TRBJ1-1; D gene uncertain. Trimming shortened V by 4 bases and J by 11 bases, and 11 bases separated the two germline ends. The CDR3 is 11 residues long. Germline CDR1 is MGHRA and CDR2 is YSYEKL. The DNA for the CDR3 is TGCGCCAGCAGCCCCTCTAGGAAGGCTTTCTTT. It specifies CASSPSRKAFF.